This T cell receptor (beta chain) was identified in a study of Ad26.COV2.S vaccination and SARS-CoV-2 variants. Background on the study: Donor had been placed in the Ad26.COV2.S arm of the COV1001 trial.

Sequenced by immunoSEQ multiplex PCR; TCRdb stores in-frame clones only, minus some. The profile shows around 300,000 clones, about nine tenths of them singletons. This CDR3 has 13 residues. The V gene lost 5 bases and the J gene lost 3 bases, with 9 bases spanning the gap. Regarding this clone: Its specificity is unknown.

The study's findings and limits: Similar non-spike TCR breadth was seen in vaccine and placebo recipients. Spike-specific TCR breadth in vaccine recipients exceeded that seen in placebo recipients.

Treatment: roughly 20 received Ad26.COV2.S at low or high dose, single or two shots; 5 received placebo; per-sample allocation not given. Each sample was drawn 63 days after the first injection (of vaccine or placebo). Sequences were derived from peripheral blood, sampled in a trial of Ad26.COV2.S vaccine versus placebo. This chain joins TRBV12-3 or TRBV12-4 and TRBJ2-3; perhaps TRBD2 as D (5 bases). The sequence came from a person between 18 and 60 years old who received the Ad26.COV2.S COVID-19 vaccine or a placebo. CDR3 protein: CASSPGGTDTQYF. The CDR3 nucleotides read TGTGCCAGCAGTCCCGGAGGTACAGATACGCAGTATTTT.